A single sample is the source of the 31 T cell receptor beta chains below, sequenced in a study of post-analysis software for immune sequencing data. Study-level points and caveats: TRBV5-6, TRBV5-1 and TRBV20-1 belonged to a set of a handful of TRBV segments that were more frequent in patients than controls.

Unique molecular identifiers were built into the TCR beta cDNA libraries. TCRdb recomputed calls from the PCR reads with MiXCR, one row per CDR3 protein. Among 750,000 to 950,000 distinct CDR3 sequences, approximately 53% were seen once, and the ten largest hold approximately 4.4%. No cognate antigen is known for these TCRs. Input material: blood. Every receptor here comes from a girl aged 5-17 years with multiple sclerosis.

The chain employs TRBV6-5 and TRBJ2-4; TRBD2 aligns across 8 bases. The J call could be wrong; TRBJ2-7 is a better fit for the DNA end. CDR1 and CDR2 (germline): MNHEY, SVGAGI. This CDR3 spans 17 amino acids. The DNA for the CDR3 is TGTGCCAGCAGTTCCCGAGCTTCTAGCGGGCCCTCCTACGAGCAGTACTTC. Protein: CASSSRASSGPSYEQYF.

The chain has TRBV6-5 and TRBJ1-1, with D possibly matching TRBD1 (5 bases). There are 13 residues in the CDR3. The germline gives CDR1 MNHEY, CDR2 SVGAGI. Trimming removed 8 bases from V and 2 bases from J, with 12 bases in between. CDR3 sequence: CASWGLRNTEAFF. The CDR3 coding sequence is TGTGCCAGCTGGGGGTTGCGTAACACTGAAGCTTTCTTT.

The chain links TRBV5-1 to TRBJ2-7, with D perhaps TRBD1 (5 bases). This CDR3 spans 15 amino acids. Trimming left V 4 bases short and J 3 bases short, with 17 bases between. Per germline, CDR1 SGHRS and CDR2 YFSETQ. Here the CDR3 reads CASSPTPWQGYEQYF. In DNA, the CDR3 is TGCGCCAGCAGCCCCACTCCCTGGCAGGGCTACGAGCAGTACTTC.

The chain is built from TRBV6-5 and TRBJ2-5; 9 nucleotides align to TRBD2. Germline values: CDR1 MNHEY, CDR2 SVGAGI. The length of the CDR3 is 16 residues. V shed 4 bases, J shed 0 bases, and the junction held 6 bases outside the gene matches. The CDR3 protein is CASSSGTSRYQETQYF. The CDR3 bases are TGTGCCAGCAGTTCGGGGACTAGCCGGTACCAAGAGACCCAGTACTTC.

The chain couples TRBV20-1 to TRBJ2-7; TRBD1 matches at 8 bases. The V gene's germline CDR1 is DFQATT and CDR2 SNEGSKA (reference sequence). The CDR3 is 16 residues long. Trimming cost V 3 bases and J 0 bases; bases outside gene matches: 10. The CDR3 DNA follows: TGCAGTGCTAGTCCGTTCGGGACAGGAAACTCCTACGAGCAGTACTTC. Its protein product is CSASPFGTGNSYEQYF.

The V and J genes are TRBV20-1 and TRBJ2-1; possible D gene TRBD1, 6 bases. Germline CDR1 and CDR2: DFQATT and SNEGSKA (reference sequence). V was clipped by 6 bases and J by 0 bases, with 12 bases between them. The CDR3 loop spans 14 amino acids. As DNA, the CDR3 is TGCAGTGCAACGGACAGTTACTCCTACAATGAGCAGTTCTTC. Its translation is CSATDSYSYNEQFF.

This clonotype was counted between two and nine times. This sequence joins TRBV7-2 and TRBJ2-5; weak D call: TRBD2 (6 bases). The CDR3 is made up of 14 amino acids. The V gene lost 0 bases and the J gene lost 6 bases, with 11 bases spanning the gap. CDR1 is SGHTA and CDR2 is FQGNSA in the germline V gene. This CDR3 is CASSLAPLAQTQYF. The CDR3 DNA is TGTGCCAGCAGCTTAGCTCCACTAGCTCAGACCCAGTACTTC. The full variable domain, completed using reference TRBV7-2 and TRBJ2-5, is GAGVSQSPSNKVTEKGKDVELRCDPISGHTALYWYRQSLGQGLEFLIYFQGNSAPDKSGLPSDRFSAERTGGSVSTLTIQRTQQEDSAVYLCASSLAPLAQTQYFGPGTRLLVL.

The gene calls are TRBV6-1 and TRBJ1-2, with unresolved D. V lost 6 bases and J 0 bases, leaving 11 bases between the germline ends. The germline V gene encodes CDR1 MNHNS and CDR2 SASEGT. The CDR3 is 14 amino acids. CDR3 nucleotide sequence: TGTGCCAGCAGGAGGGAGGAAACTAACTATGGCTACACCTTC. It is translated as CASRREETNYGYTF.

J is TRBJ2-1 and V is TRBV29-1; TRBD1 aligns across 9 bases. The CDR3 runs 14 residues. Trimming took 6 bases from V and 2 from J; bases not matched to a gene: 5. From germline, CDR1 is SQVTM and CDR2 ANQGSEA. CDR3 amino acids: CSVGGTGPYNEQFF. In DNA, the CDR3 is TGCAGCGTGGGGGGGACAGGGCCCTACAATGAGCAGTTCTTC.

This rearrangement joins TRBV14 to TRBJ2-3, with 7 bases that match TRBD2. This CDR3 is built from 15 residues. V lost 4 bases and J lost 5; bases outside the gene matches: 9. Germline V gene sequence: CDR1 SGHDN, CDR2 FVKESK. The chain's CDR3 is CASSPEPRGEDTQYF. The DNA of the CDR3 is TGTGCCAGCAGCCCCGAGCCACGGGGGGAAGATACGCAGTATTTT.

The gene calls are TRBV3-1 and TRBJ2-7, with TRBD2 matching over 11 bases. Germline V gene data show CDR1 as LGHDT and CDR2 as YNNKEL (reference sequence). This CDR3 is 15 amino acids long. Trimming took 3 bases from V and 3 from J; bases not matched to a gene: 4. The CDR3 sequence: CASSQTSGAVYEQYF. The CDR3 nucleotides are TGTGCCAGCAGCCAGACTAGCGGGGCCGTCTACGAGCAGTACTTC.

The chain uses TRBV10-3 and TRBJ2-3, with D perhaps TRBD1 or TRBD2 (7 bases each). The germline gives CDR1 ENHRY, CDR2 SYGVKD. CDR3 length equals 16 residues. The V gene lost 4 bases and the J gene lost 4 bases, with 18 bases spanning the gap. CDR3: CAISVEGAGAPDTQYF. In DNA form, the CDR3 reads TGTGCCATCAGTGTCGAGGGGGCGGGAGCCCCAGATACGCAGTATTTT.

This clonotype was seen just once. The gene calls are TRBV5-1 and TRBJ2-1; the D is unclear. This CDR3 comprises 14 residues. The germline V gene has CDR1 SGHRS and CDR2 YFSETQ. V was pared by 6 bases and J by 5 bases, with 15 bases between. The CDR3 is CASTPGPHNNEQFF. CDR3 nucleotides: TGCGCCAGCACCCCGGGCCCTCATAACAATGAGCAGTTCTTC.

The chain has TRBV5-1 and TRBJ1-2, with 7 bases fitting TRBD1. The CDR3 has 13 amino acids. Germline CDR1 reads SGHRS; CDR2 reads YFSETQ. V trimming: 4 bases; J trimming: 8 bases; junction bases outside the gene matches: 8. The CDR3 is CASSRPGTDGYTF. Here the CDR3 DNA reads TGCGCCAGCAGCCGCCCCGGGACAGACGGCTACACCTTC.

This clonotype was observed once. J is TRBJ2-7 and V is TRBV21-1. TRBV21-1 is a pseudogene segment. The CDR3 extends over 15 amino acids. The CDR3 sequence is CASRIPMAASYEQYF. In nucleotides, the CDR3 is TGTGCCAGCAGGATTCCCATGGCGGCCTCCTACGAGCAGTACTTC.

The chain carries TRBV12-5 and TRBJ2-5; tentative D call: TRBD1 (6 bases). CDR3 size: 17 residues. The germline V gene encodes CDR1 LGHNT and CDR2 FRNRAP. V was clipped by 6 bases and J by 1 base, with 21 bases between them. The CDR3 region has the DNA TGTGCTAGTGGCAACAGGATTAGGACAGCCATCCAAGAGACCCAGTACTTC. This codes for CASGNRIRTAIQETQYF.

This chain connects TRBV20-1 to TRBJ2-7, with TRBD2 identical over 8 bases. CDR3 size: 14 residues. CDR1 is DFQATT, CDR2 SNEGSKA, per germline (reference sequence). V shed 4 bases and J 2 bases; nucleotides not matched to a gene: 7. CDR3 DNA: TGCAGTGCTACCAGAGCGGGAGAGCCCTACGAGCAGTACTTC. Its translation: CSATRAGEPYEQYF.

This clonotype was seen ten or more times. The chain's CDR3 is CAISESRTGREETQYF. The CDR3 bases are TGTGCCATCAGTGAGTCCCGGACAGGGCGGGAAGAGACCCAGTACTTC. The rearrangement uses TRBV10-3 and TRBJ2-5; 8 bases are a match to TRBD1. CDR1 and CDR2 from the germline V gene are ENHRY and SYGVKD. The CDR3 loop spans 16 amino acids. The V and J ends lost 0 bases and 3 bases, in that order; junction bases with no gene match: 6.

A few counts support this clonotype. The chain uses TRBV29-1 and TRBJ2-7; 9 bases line up with TRBD1. Germline V gene sequence: CDR1 SQVTM, CDR2 ANQGSEA. The CDR3 spans 15 residues. Losses at the gene ends were 0 bases for V and 3 bases for J; bases not matched to a gene: 6. The chain's CDR3 is CSVEDPGTGYYEQYF. The CDR3 bases are TGCAGCGTTGAAGATCCGGGGACAGGGTACTACGAGCAGTACTTC.

The chain couples TRBV27 to TRBJ2-3, with 9 bases lining up with TRBD2. The CDR3 is 17 residues long. In germline, CDR1 is MNHEY, CDR2 SMNVEV (reference sequence). Trimming took 3 bases from V and 6 from J; bases not matched to a gene: 13. CDR3 residues: CASSFSTSGISGDTQYF. The CDR3 DNA follows: TGTGCCAGCAGTTTCTCGACTAGCGGAATTTCGGGGGATACGCAGTATTTT.

The chain has TRBV9 and TRBJ2-6; TRBD2 matches 10 bases. Looked up from germline, CDR1 is SGDLS and CDR2 is YYNGEE. With V trimmed by 3 bases and J by 1 base, 10 bases remained unmatched. The CDR3 contains 19 residues. The CDR3 reads CASSARPTSGFSGANVLTF. The CDR3 region has the DNA TGTGCCAGCAGCGCCAGACCGACTAGCGGGTTTTCTGGGGCCAACGTCCTGACTTTC.

This clonotype was recorded a few times. The chain uses TRBV7-9 and TRBJ2-4, with D unresolved. Germline V CDR1 and CDR2: SEHNR, FQNEAQ (reference sequence). The V end lost 5 bases, the J end lost 0 bases, and 14 bases lay between the germline ends. There are 16 residues in the CDR3. The CDR3 bases are TGTGCCAGCAGCGTCGATCGAATTGGAGCCAAAAACATTCAGTACTTC. It encodes CASSVDRIGAKNIQYF. Full variable domain (rest looked up from reference TRBV7-9 and TRBJ2-4): DTGVSQNPRHKITKRGQNVTFRCDPISEHNRLYWYRQTLGQGPEFLTYFQNEAQLEKSRLLSDRFSAERPKGSFSTLEIQRTEQGDSAMYLCASSVDRIGAKNIQYFGAGTRLSVL.

This chain connects TRBV10-3 to TRBJ2-7; D gene ambiguous. V dropped 0 bases and J dropped 4 bases, with 13 bases sitting between them. CDR1 ENHRY and CDR2 SYGVKD come from the germline V gene. CDR3 size: 15 residues. The CDR3 DNA is TGTGCCATCAGTGAGTCTATGGCCCAGTTTTACGAGCAGTACTTC. It yields the protein CAISESMAQFYEQYF.

V and J are TRBV12-3 or TRBV12-4 and TRBJ1-1; D not resolved. V was clipped by 3 bases and J by 4 bases, with 6 bases between them. The CDR3 length is 12 residues. The CDR3 DNA follows: TGTGCCAGCAGTTTTGAGGGCACTGAAGCTTTCTTT. It codes for CASSFEGTEAFF.

CDR3 bases: TGTGCCAGCAGCGGGGCCCCTGGCGAGACCCAGTACTTC. Amino acids: CASSGAPGETQYF. The chain carries TRBV9 and TRBJ2-5; D ambiguous. Per germline, CDR1 SGDLS and CDR2 YYNGEE. Trimming took 3 bases from V and 5 from J, leaving 11 bases between them. The CDR3 spans 13 residues. Using reference TRBV9 and TRBJ2-5 for the parts outside the CDR3, the full variable domain is DSGVTQTPKHLITATGQRVTLRCSPRSGDLSVYWYQQSLDQGLQFLIQYYNGEERAKGNILERFSAQQFPDLHSELNLSSLELGDSALYFCASSGAPGETQYFGPGTRLLVL.

In this sample, this clonotype turned up a few times. The chain is built from TRBV4-2 and TRBJ2-5; D is ambiguous. V was clipped by 0 bases and J by 4 bases, with 9 bases between them. The CDR3 consists of 14 residues. Germline CDR1 reads LGHNA; CDR2 reads YNFKEQ. CDR3 region: CASSQEIVGETQYF. CDR3 nucleotide sequence: TGTGCCAGCAGCCAAGAAATAGTAGGAGAGACCCAGTACTTC.

This clonotype came up a few times. This chain connects TRBV11-1 to TRBJ1-2, with 8 bases that match TRBD1. V trimming: 4 bases; J trimming: 6 bases; junction bases outside the gene matches: 22. This CDR3 is 19 amino acids long. The germline V gene has CDR1 SGHAT and CDR2 FQDESV (reference sequence). For the CDR3, the DNA is TGTGCCAGCAGCTCTCTTGCTTCGCCTCAGGGGGCGCGGGCCAATGGCTACACCTTC. Amino acid sequence: CASSSLASPQGARANGYTF.

The CDR3 spells CSAGGQGGSEQYF. The CDR3 nucleotides read TGCAGTGCTGGAGGACAGGGTGGGAGCGAGCAGTACTTC. The J gene is TRBJ2-7, the V gene TRBV20-1; TRBD1 aligns across 8 bases. CDR3 length equals 13 residues. V shed 5 bases and J 6 bases; nucleotides not matched to a gene: 9. Germline values: CDR1 DFQATT, CDR2 SNEGSKA (reference sequence).

The V call is TRBV7-6, the J call TRBJ2-1, with 8 bases aligning to TRBD2. Germline CDR1 and CDR2: SGHVS and FNYEAQ. The J segment lost 8 bases and the V segment lost 5 bases, leaving 5 bases of the junction unmatched. The CDR3 spans 13 residues. CDR3 DNA: TGTGCCAGCAGCCCCGGGAGGGGTCATGAGCAGTTCTTC. It encodes CASSPGRGHEQFF.

This clonotype turned up a few times. J is TRBJ2-3 and V is TRBV5-4, with D possibly matching TRBD2 (6 bases). Germline V gene lookup returns CDR1 SGHNT and CDR2 YYREEE (reference sequence). Trimming took 0 bases from V and 8 from J, leaving 22 bases between them. The CDR3 covers 17 residues. The CDR3 coding sequence is TGTGCCAGCAGCTTGGACCGAGCTAGCGCGCATGGGGGTACGCAGTATTTT. This gives the protein CASSLDRASAHGGTQYF. Full variable domain (rest looked up from reference TRBV5-4 and TRBJ2-3): ETGVTQSPTHLIKTRGQQVTLRCSSQSGHNTVSWYQQALGQGPQFIFQYYREEENGRGNFPPRFSGLQFPNYSSELNVNALELDDSALYLCASSLDRASAHGGTQYFGPGTRLTVL.

Only a few counts were recorded for this clonotype. This chain joins TRBV20-1 and TRBJ2-1; 11 bases fit TRBD1. The J segment lost 0 bases and the V segment lost 5 bases, leaving 3 bases of the junction unmatched. This CDR3 spans 15 amino acids. Germline V gene lookup returns CDR1 DFQATT and CDR2 SNEGSKA (reference sequence). The CDR3: CSASGQGGSYNEQFF. In DNA, the CDR3 is TGCAGTGCTTCGGGACAGGGGGGCTCCTACAATGAGCAGTTCTTC.